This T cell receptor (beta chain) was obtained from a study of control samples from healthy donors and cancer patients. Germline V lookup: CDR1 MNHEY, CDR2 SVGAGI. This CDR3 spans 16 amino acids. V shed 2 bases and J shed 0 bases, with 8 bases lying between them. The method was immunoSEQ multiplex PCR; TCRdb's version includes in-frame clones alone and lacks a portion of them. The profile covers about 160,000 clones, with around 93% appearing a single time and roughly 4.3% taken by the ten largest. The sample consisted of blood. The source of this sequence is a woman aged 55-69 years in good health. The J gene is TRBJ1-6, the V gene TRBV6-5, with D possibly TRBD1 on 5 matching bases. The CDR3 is CASSYEGFSYNSPLHF. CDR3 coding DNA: TGTGCCAGCAGTTACGAGGGGTTCTCCTATAATTCACCCCTCCACTTT.